A selection of T cell receptor beta chains follows, all from one sample in a study of vaccination and CD4 T cells after COVID-19. A single record per CDR3 protein comes from TCRdb applying MiXCR to the PCR reads. This table holds roughly 5,000 distinct CDR3 sequences, about two fifths found once. No cognate antigen is known for these TCRs. The sample was CD4+ T cells from blood, cultured in vitro. Receptors originate from a human donor who had recovered from COVID-19. The CDR3 runs from the conserved cysteine through the conserved F or W. D genes are given only for firm matches. Clone size appears in some rows only: once, few, many, or a class for an expanded clone.

J gene	V gene	D gene	clone size	CDR3 protein	CDR3 DNA
TRBJ2-7	TRBV20-1	NA	NA	CSAWLDSSYEQYF	TGCAGTGCATGGTTGGACAGCTCCTACGAGCAGTACTTC
TRBJ1-5	TRBV20-1	TRBD1	few	CSASYGQGDQPQHF	TGCAGTGCTAGCTACGGACAGGGAGACCAGCCCCAGCATTTT
TRBJ1-2	TRBV28	NA	medium-sized	CASSLGRAGYTF	TGTGCCAGCAGTTTGGGCAGGGCTGGCTACACCTTC
TRBJ1-1	TRBV11-3	TRBD1	NA	CASSRDREPEAFF	TGTGCCAGCAGCAGGGACAGGGAGCCTGAAGCTTTCTTT
TRBJ1-1	TRBV5-3	NA	NA	CAKTGPNTEAFF	TGTGCCAAGACAGGCCCGAACACTGAAGCTTTCTTT
TRBJ2-7	TRBV5-4	NA	once	CASSLVGARGEQYF	TGTGCCAGCAGCTTGGTGGGGGCTCGGGGCGAGCAGTACTTC
TRBJ2-7	TRBV7-2	NA	NA	CASSATYEQYF	TGTGCCAGCAGCGCGACCTACGAGCAGTACTTC
TRBJ2-5	TRBV7-8	NA	few	CASSVGPGGRGETQYF	TGTGCCAGCAGCGTAGGGCCGGGGGGCCGAGGGGAGACCCAGTACTTC
TRBJ2-5	TRBV7-9	TRBD2	large	CATREGQYF	TGTGCCACCAGGGAGGGCCAGTACTTC
TRBJ2-7	TRBV6-1	NA	few	CASSETGPVDF	TGTGCCAGCAGTGAAACAGGGCCTGTGGACTTC
TRBJ1-2	TRBV29-1	TRBD1	few	CSVGDRIDYGYTF	TGCAGCGTGGGGGACAGGATTGACTATGGCTACACCTTC
TRBJ1-5	TRBV20-1	TRBD1	NA	CSALPGTGPGNQPQHF	TGCAGTGCTTTACCTGGGACAGGGCCTGGAAATCAGCCCCAGCATTTT
TRBJ2-7	TRBV7-3	NA	once	CASSFGGGPYEQYF	TGTGCCAGCAGCTTCGGTGGCGGCCCCTACGAGCAGTACTTC
TRBJ2-7	TRBV20-1	TRBD1	NA	CSASGQGVGEQYF	TGCAGTGCTTCGGGACAGGGGGTTGGCGAGCAGTACTTC
TRBJ2-5	TRBV7-2	TRBD1	NA	CASSSRGRETQYF	TGTGCCAGCAGCTCCAGGGGGCGAGAGACCCAGTACTTC
TRBJ2-7	TRBV7-2	NA	NA	CASNAEGAGEQYF	TGTGCCAGCAACGCCGAGGGGGCGGGGGAGCAGTACTTC
TRBJ1-2	TRBV24-1	NA	NA	CATSDLAFDGYTF	TGTGCCACCAGTGATTTAGCGTTCGATGGCTACACCTTC
TRBJ1-2	TRBV7-9	NA	NA	CASSSGYGYTF	TGTGCCAGCAGCTCAGGGTATGGCTACACCTTC
TRBJ2-7	TRBV20-1	NA	medium-sized	CSARTIGGEQYF	TGCAGTGCTAGGACTATCGGCGGCGAGCAGTACTTC
TRBJ2-7	TRBV6-1	NA	NA	CASSSRGVGEQYF	TGTGCCAGCAGCTCCAGGGGCGTAGGCGAGCAGTACTTC
TRBJ1-2	TRBV20-1	NA	few	CSARVAGRDYGYTF	TGCAGTGCTAGAGTTGCGGGCAGGGACTATGGCTACACCTTC
TRBJ2-5	TRBV6-2/TRBV6-3	NA	NA	CASTHLGGVETQYF	TGTGCCAGCACCCACTTAGGGGGGGTAGAGACCCAGTACTTC
TRBJ1-6	TRBV28	NA	NA	CASSLVGGGSPLHF	TGTGCCAGCAGTTTAGTCGGAGGCGGTTCACCCCTCCACTTT
TRBJ2-7	TRBV6-1	TRBD1	NA	CASSAGTGVYEQYF	TGTGCCAGCAGCGCCGGGACAGGGGTCTACGAGCAGTACTTC
TRBJ2-7	TRBV20-1	NA	NA	CSAREGAGHYEQYF	TGCAGTGCTAGAGAGGGAGCTGGGCACTACGAGCAGTACTTC
TRBJ2-5	TRBV20-1	NA	NA	CSARDPGGGETQYF	TGCAGTGCTAGAGATCCCGGGGGTGGGGAGACCCAGTACTTC
TRBJ1-2	TRBV20-1	TRBD1	few	CSASGTGDEGYGYTF	TGCAGTGCTAGCGGGACAGGGGATGAGGGCTATGGCTACACCTTC
TRBJ2-7	TRBV15	NA	NA	CATSRDVGSSYEQYF	TGTGCCACCAGCAGAGATGTTGGCAGCTCCTACGAGCAGTACTTC
TRBJ2-5	TRBV27	NA	NA	CASSRAGWQETQYF	TGTGCCAGCAGTAGGGCAGGGTGGCAAGAGACCCAGTACTTC
TRBJ1-5	TRBV7-9	NA	NA	CASSLRGDQPQHF	TGTGCCAGCAGCTTAAGGGGGGATCAGCCCCAGCATTTT
TRBJ1-1	TRBV20-1	TRBD1	NA	CSARGDRALEAFF	TGCAGTGCTAGAGGGGACAGGGCCCTCGAAGCTTTCTTT
TRBJ2-5	TRBV6-2/TRBV6-3	TRBD2	NA	CASSSGEVETRYF	TGTGCCAGCAGTAGCGGGGAAGTGGAGACCCGGTACTTC
TRBJ2-5	TRBV6-2/TRBV6-3	TRBD2	NA	CASTKRTGGETQYF	TGTGCCAGCACCAAGAGGACGGGAGGGGAGACCCAGTACTTC
TRBJ2-5	TRBV15	NA	large	CATSRDLETQYF	TGTGCCACCAGCAGAGATCTGGAGACCCAGTACTTC
TRBJ2-1	TRBV15	NA	large	CATSRGPQNNEQFF	TGTGCCACCAGCAGAGGACCACAAAACAATGAGCAGTTCTTC
TRBJ2-7	TRBV6-1	NA	few	CASSVQGYEQYF	TGTGCCAGCAGTGTTCAGGGCTACGAGCAGTACTTC
TRBJ2-1	TRBV20-1	NA	NA	CSASWSYNEQFF	TGCAGTGCTAGTTGGTCCTACAATGAGCAGTTCTTC
TRBJ2-7	TRBV7-6	TRBD2	NA	CASSSGLAGGEQYF	TGTGCCAGCAGCTCAGGACTAGCGGGAGGCGAGCAGTACTTC
TRBJ1-1	TRBV5-1	NA	NA	CASSFTGLNTEAFF	TGCGCCAGCAGCTTCACAGGGCTGAACACTGAAGCTTTCTTT
TRBJ1-1	TRBV20-1	NA	NA	CSASRPARGVEAFF	TGCAGTGCTAGCCGTCCAGCTCGGGGCGTAGAAGCTTTCTTT
TRBJ1-1	TRBV7-2	TRBD1	NA	CASSPDRALPEAFF	TGTGCCAGCAGCCCGGACAGGGCCCTCCCTGAAGCTTTCTTT
TRBJ2-3	TRBV20-1	NA	NA	CSASTGDTQYF	TGCAGTGCTAGTACAGGTGATACGCAGTATTTT
TRBJ1-2	TRBV27	TRBD1	NA	CASSPPDRGYGYTF	TGTGCCAGCAGTCCACCGGACAGGGGCTATGGCTACACCTTC
TRBJ1-6	TRBV20-1	TRBD1	few	CSPARDRDNSPLHF	TGCAGTCCCGCCCGGGACAGGGATAATTCACCCCTCCACTTT
TRBJ1-5	TRBV28	TRBD1	NA	CASSPRGLSNQPQHF	TGTGCCAGCAGTCCGAGGGGGCTGAGCAATCAGCCCCAGCATTTT
TRBJ2-7	TRBV7-9	NA	NA	CASGRPPGYEQYF	TGTGCCAGCGGCCGTCCCCCGGGCTACGAGCAGTACTTC
TRBJ2-7	TRBV27	NA	few	CASGRHEQYF	TGTGCCAGCGGCCGGCACGAGCAGTACTTC
TRBJ2-7	TRBV7-6	NA	NA	CASSLQGGSYEQYF	TGTGCCAGCAGCTTACAGGGGGGAAGCTACGAGCAGTACTTC
TRBJ2-7	TRBV20-1	TRBD1	NA	CSARGDSHEQYF	TGCAGTGCTAGAGGGGACAGCCACGAGCAGTACTTC
TRBJ1-1	TRBV20-1	NA	medium-sized	CSAVGNTEAFF	TGCAGTGCTGTGGGGAACACTGAAGCTTTCTTT
TRBJ2-1	TRBV20-1	TRBD1	few	CSAGTDNEQFF	TGCAGTGCAGGGACAGACAATGAGCAGTTCTTC
TRBJ2-7	TRBV7-9	NA	few	CATGGRSYEQYF	TGTGCCACCGGGGGCCGTAGTTACGAGCAGTACTTC
TRBJ2-1	TRBV20-1	NA	NA	CSARGGGWYDEQFF	TGCAGTGCTAGAGGAGGGGGGTGGTATGATGAGCAGTTCTTC
TRBJ1-2	TRBV10-3	NA	NA	CAIGAGVNGGYTF	TGTGCCATCGGGGCAGGGGTGAACGGAGGCTACACCTTC